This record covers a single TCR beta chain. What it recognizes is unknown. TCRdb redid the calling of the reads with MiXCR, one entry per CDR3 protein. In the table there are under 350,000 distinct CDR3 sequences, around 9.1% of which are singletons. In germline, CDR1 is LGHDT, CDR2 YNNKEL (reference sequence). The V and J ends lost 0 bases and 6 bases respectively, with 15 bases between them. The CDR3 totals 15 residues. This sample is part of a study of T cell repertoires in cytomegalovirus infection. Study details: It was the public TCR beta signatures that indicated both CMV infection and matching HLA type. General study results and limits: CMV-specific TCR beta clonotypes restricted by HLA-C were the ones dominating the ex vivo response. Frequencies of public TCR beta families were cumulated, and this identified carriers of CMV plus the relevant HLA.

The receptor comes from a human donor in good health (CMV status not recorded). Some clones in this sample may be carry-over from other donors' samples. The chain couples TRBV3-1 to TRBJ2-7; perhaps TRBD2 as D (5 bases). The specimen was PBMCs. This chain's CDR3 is CASSQDREGRVEQYF. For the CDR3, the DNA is TGTGCCAGCAGCCAAGATCGGGAAGGAAGGGTCGAGCAGTACTTC.